This TCR beta chain was recovered during a study of cytomegalovirus exposure and HLA in healthy donors. The study's findings and limits: Follow-up analysis later connected one missense variant in DCLRE1C with trimming of TCR beta V- and J-genes. In an earlier analysis, most TCR beta V segments were productive about 87% or about 30% of the time.

13 Jbeta primers and 60 Vbeta primers were used for the PCR. The repertoire was sequenced with immunoSEQ multiplex PCR; TCRdb's copy has only in-frame clones and lacks some. The data contain about 170,000 clones, around 80% of them singletons. The CDR3 sequence is 15 residues long. V shed 2 bases, J shed 2 bases, and the junction held 5 bases outside the gene matches. Germline V gives CDR1 SGHNT, CDR2 YENEEA. Concerning this clone: Its antigen is unknown.

Sequences were obtained from PBMCs. This receptor was identified in a girl aged 10 to 17 in good health and CMV-seropositive. J is TRBJ2-7 and V is TRBV11-3, with 8 bases fitting TRBD1. Here the CDR3 DNA reads TGTGCCAGCAGCTTAAGGACAGGGTTTACCTACGAGCAGTACTTC. Translation gives CASSLRTGFTYEQYF.